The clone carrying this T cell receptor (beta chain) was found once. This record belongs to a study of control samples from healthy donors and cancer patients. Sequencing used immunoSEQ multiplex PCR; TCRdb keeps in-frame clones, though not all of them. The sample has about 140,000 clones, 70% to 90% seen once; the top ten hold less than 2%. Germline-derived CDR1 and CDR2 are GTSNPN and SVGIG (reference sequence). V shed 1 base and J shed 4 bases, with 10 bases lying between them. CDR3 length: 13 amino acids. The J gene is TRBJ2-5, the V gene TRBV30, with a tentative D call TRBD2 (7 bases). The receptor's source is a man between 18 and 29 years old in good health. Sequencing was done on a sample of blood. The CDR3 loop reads CAWSGGGGETQYF. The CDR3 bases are TGTGCCTGGAGTGGGGGGGGCGGAGAGACCCAGTACTTC.